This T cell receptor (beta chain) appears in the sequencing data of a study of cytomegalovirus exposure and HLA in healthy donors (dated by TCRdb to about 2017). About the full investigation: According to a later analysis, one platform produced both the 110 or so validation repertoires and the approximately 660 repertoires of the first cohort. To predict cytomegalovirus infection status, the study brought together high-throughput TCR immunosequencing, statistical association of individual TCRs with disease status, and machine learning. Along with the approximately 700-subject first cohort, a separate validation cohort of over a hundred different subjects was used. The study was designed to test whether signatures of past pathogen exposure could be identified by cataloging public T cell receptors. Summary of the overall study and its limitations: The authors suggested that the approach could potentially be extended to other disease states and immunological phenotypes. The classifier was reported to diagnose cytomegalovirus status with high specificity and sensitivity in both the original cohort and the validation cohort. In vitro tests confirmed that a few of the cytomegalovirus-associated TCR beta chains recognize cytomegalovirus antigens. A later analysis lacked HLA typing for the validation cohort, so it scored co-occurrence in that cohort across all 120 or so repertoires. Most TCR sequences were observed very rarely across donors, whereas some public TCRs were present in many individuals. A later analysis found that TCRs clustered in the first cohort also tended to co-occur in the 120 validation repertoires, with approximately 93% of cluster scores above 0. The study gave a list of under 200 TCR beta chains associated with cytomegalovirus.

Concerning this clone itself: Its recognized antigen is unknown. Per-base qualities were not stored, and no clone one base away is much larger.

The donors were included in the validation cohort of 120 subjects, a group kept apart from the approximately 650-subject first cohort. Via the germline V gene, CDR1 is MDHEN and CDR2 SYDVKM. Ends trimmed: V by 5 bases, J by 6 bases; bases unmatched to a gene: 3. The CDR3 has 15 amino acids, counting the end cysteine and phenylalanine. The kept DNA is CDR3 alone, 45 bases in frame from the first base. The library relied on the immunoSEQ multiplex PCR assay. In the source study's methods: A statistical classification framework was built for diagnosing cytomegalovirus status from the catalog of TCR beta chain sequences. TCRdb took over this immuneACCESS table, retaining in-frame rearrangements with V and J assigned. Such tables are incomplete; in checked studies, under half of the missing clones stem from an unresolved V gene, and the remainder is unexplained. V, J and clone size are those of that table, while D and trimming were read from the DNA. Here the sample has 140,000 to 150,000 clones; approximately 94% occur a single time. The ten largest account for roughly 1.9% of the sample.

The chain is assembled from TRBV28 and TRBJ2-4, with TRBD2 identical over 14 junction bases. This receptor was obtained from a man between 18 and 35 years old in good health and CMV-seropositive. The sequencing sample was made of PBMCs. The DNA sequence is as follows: TGTGCCAGCAGTAGAGGGACTAGCGGGAGAAACATTCAGTACTTC. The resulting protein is CASSRGTSGRNIQYF.